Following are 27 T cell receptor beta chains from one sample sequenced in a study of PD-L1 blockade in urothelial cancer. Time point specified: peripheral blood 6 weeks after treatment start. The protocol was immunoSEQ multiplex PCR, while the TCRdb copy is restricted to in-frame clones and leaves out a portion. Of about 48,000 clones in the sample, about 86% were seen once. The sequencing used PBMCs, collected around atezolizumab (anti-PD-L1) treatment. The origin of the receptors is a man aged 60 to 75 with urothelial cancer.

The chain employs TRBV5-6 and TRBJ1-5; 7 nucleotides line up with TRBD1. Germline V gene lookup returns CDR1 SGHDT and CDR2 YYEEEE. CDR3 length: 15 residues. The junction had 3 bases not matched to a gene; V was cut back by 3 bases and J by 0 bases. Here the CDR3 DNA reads TGTGCCAGCAGCTGGGACAGAAATAGCAATCAGCCCCAGCATTTT. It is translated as CASSWDRNSNQPQHF. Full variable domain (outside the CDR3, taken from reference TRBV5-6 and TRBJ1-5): DAGVTQSPTHLIKTRGQQVTLRCSPKSGHDTVSWYQQALGQGPQFIFQYYEEEERQRGNFPDRFSGHQFPNYSSELNVNALLLGDSALYLCASSWDRNSNQPQHFGDGTRLSIL.

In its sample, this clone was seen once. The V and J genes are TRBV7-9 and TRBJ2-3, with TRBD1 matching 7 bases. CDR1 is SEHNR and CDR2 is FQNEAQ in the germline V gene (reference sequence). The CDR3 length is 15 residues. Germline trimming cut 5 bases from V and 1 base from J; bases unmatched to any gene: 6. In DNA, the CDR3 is TGTGCCAGCAGCCAAAGGACAGGACGCACAGATACGCAGTATTTT. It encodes CASSQRTGRTDTQYF.

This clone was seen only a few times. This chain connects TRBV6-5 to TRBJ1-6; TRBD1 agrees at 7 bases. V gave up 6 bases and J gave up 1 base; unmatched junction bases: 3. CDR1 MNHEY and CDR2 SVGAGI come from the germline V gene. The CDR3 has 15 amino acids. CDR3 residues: CASRPRGSYNSPLHF. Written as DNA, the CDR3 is TGTGCCAGCAGACCCAGGGGGTCCTATAATTCACCCCTCCACTTT.

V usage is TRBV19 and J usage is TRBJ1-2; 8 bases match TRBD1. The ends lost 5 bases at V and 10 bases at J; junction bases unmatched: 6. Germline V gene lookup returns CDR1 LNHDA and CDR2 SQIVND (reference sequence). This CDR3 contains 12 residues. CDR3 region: CASSSTDRVYTF. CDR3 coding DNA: TGTGCCAGTAGTTCCACGGACAGGGTCTACACCTTC. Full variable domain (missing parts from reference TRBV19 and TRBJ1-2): DGGITQSPKYLFRKEGQNVTLSCEQNLNHDAMYWYRQDPGQGLRLIYYSQIVNDFQKGDIAEGYSVSREKKESFPLTVTSAQKNPTAFYLCASSSTDRVYTFGSGTRLTVV.

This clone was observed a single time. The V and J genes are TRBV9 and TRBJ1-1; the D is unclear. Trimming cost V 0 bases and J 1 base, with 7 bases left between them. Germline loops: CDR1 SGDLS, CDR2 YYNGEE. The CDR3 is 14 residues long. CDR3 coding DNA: TGTGCCAGCAGCGTAGATGGCAGGAACACTGAAGCTTTCTTT. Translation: CASSVDGRNTEAFF.

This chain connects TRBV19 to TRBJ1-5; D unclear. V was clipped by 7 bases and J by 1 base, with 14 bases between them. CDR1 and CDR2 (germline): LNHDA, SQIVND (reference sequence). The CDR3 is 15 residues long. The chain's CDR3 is CASIGGGGSNQPQHF. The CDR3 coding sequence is TGTGCCAGTATAGGAGGCGGTGGGAGCAATCAGCCCCAGCATTTT.

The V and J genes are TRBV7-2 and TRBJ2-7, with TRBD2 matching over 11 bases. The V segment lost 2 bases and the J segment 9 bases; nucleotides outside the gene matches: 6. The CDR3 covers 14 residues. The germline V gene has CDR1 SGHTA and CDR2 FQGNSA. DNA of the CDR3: TGTGCCAGCAGCTTAACTAGCGGGGGTAGGGTGCAGTACTTC. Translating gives CASSLTSGGRVQYF.

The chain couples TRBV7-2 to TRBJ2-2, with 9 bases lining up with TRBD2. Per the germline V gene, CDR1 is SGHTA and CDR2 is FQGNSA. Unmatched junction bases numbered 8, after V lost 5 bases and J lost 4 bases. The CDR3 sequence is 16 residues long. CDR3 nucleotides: TGTGCCAGCAGCCTGCGGGGACTAGCCACCACCGGGGAGCTGTTTTTT. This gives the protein CASSLRGLATTGELFF.

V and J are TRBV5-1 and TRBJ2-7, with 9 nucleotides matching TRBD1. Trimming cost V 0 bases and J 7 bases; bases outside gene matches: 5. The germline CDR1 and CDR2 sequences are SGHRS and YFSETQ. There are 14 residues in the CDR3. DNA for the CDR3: TGCGCCAGCAGCTTGGGGACAGGGGTTCAAGAGCAGTACTTC. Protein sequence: CASSLGTGVQEQYF.

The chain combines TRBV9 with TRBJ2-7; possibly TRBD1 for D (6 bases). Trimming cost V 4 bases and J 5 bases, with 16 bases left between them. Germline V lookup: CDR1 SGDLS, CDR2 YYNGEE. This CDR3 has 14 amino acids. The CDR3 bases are TGTGCCAGCAGCCCGCGACAGGCGACGAACGAGCAGTACTTC. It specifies CASSPRQATNEQYF.

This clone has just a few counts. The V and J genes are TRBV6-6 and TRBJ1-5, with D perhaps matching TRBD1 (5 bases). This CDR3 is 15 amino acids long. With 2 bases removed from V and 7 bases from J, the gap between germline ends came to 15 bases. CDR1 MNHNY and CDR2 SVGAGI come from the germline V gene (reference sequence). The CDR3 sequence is CASSYPGGIVQPQHF. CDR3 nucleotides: TGTGCCAGCAGTTACCCCGGGGGTATCGTACAGCCCCAGCATTTT.

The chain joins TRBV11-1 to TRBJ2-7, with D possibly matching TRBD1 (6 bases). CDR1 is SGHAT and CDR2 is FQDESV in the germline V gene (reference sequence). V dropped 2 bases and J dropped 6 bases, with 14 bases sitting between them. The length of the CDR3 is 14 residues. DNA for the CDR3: TGTGCCAGCAGCTTAACTGGGGGCGCGTCCGAGCAGTACTTC. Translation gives CASSLTGGASEQYF.

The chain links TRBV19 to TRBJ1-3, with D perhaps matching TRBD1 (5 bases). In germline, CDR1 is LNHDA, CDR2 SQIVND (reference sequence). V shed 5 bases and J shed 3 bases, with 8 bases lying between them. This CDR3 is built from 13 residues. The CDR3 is CASSPGHGNTIYF. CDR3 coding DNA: TGTGCCAGTAGTCCAGGGCATGGAAACACCATATATTTT. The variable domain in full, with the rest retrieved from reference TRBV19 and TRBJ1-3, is DGGITQSPKYLFRKEGQNVTLSCEQNLNHDAMYWYRQDPGQGLRLIYYSQIVNDFQKGDIAEGYSVSREKKESFPLTVTSAQKNPTAFYLCASSPGHGNTIYFGEGSWLTVV.

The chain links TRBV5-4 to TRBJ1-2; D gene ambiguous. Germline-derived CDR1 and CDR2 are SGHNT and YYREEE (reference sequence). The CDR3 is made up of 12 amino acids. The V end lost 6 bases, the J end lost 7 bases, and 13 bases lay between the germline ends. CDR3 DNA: TGTGCCAGCACCGACCCGGAGGGTGGCTACACCTTC. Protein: CASTDPEGGYTF. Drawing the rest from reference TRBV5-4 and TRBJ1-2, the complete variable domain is ETGVTQSPTHLIKTRGQQVTLRCSSQSGHNTVSWYQQALGQGPQFIFQYYREEENGRGNFPPRFSGLQFPNYSSELNVNALELDDSALYLCASTDPEGGYTFGSGTRLTVV.

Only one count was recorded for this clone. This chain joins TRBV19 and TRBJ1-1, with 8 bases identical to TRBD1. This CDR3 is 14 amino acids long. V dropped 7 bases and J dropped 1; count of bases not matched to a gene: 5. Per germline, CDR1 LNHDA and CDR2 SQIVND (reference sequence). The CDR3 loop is CASTLDRENTEAFF. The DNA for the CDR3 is TGTGCCAGTACTCTGGACAGGGAGAACACTGAAGCTTTCTTT.

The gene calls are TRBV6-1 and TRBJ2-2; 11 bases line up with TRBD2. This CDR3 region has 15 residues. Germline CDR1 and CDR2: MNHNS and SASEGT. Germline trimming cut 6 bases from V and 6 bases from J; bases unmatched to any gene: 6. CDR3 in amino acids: CASRRLAGSAGELFF. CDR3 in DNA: TGTGCCAGCAGAAGACTAGCGGGGAGCGCCGGGGAGCTGTTTTTT.

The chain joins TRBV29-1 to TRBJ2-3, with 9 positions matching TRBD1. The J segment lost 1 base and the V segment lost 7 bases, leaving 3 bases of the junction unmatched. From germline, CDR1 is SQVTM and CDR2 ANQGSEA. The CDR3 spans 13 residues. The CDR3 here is CSARQGGTDTQYF. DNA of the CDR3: TGCAGCGCCCGACAGGGGGGCACAGATACGCAGTATTTT.

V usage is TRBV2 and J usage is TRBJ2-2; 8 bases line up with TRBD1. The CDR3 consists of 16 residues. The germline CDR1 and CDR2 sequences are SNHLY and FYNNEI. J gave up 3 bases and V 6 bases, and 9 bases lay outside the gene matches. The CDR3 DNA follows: TGTGCCAGCAGATCCACCAGGGGGCGTTACACCGGGGAGCTGTTTTTT. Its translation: CASRSTRGRYTGELFF.

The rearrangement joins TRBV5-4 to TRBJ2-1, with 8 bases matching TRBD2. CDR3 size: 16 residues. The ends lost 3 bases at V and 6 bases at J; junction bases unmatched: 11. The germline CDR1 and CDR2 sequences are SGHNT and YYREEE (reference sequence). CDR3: CASSSIMGTRANEQFF. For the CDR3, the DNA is TGTGCCAGCAGCTCAATAATGGGGACTAGGGCCAATGAGCAGTTCTTC.

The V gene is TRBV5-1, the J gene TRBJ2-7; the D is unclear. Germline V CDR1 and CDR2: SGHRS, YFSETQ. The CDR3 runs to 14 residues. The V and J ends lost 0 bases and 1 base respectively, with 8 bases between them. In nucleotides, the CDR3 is TGCGCCAGCAGCTTGGTAGGCGGATCCTACGAGCAGTACTTC. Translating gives CASSLVGGSYEQYF.

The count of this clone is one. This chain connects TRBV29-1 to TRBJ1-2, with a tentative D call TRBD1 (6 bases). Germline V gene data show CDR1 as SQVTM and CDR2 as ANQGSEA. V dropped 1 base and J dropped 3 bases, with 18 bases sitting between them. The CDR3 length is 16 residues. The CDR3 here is CSVEGESGGYYYGYTF. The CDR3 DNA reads TGCAGCGTTGAAGGCGAGTCGGGGGGCTACTACTATGGCTACACCTTC. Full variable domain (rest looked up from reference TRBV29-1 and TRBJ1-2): SAVISQKPSRDICQRGTSLTIQCQVDSQVTMMFWYRQQPGQSLTLIATANQGSEATYESGFVIDKFPISRPNLTFSTLTVSNMSPEDSSIYLCSVEGESGGYYYGYTFGSGTRLTVV.

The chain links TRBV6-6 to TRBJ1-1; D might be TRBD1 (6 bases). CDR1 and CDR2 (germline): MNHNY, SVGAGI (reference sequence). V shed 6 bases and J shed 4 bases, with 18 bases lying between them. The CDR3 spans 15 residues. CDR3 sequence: CASSTEGVLTTEAFF. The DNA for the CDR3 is TGTGCCAGCAGCACTGAGGGGGTTCTGACCACTGAAGCTTTCTTT.

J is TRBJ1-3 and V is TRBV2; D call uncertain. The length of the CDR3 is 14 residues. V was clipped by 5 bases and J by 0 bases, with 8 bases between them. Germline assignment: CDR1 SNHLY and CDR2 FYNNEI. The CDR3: CASSMGSSGNTIYF. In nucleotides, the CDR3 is TGTGCCAGCAGTATGGGGAGCTCTGGAAACACCATATATTTT.

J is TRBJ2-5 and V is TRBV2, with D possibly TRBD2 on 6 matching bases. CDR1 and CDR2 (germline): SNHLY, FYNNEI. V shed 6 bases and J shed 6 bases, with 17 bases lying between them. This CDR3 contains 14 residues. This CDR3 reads CASSGTARGKTQYF. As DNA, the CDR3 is TGTGCCAGCAGCGGGACCGCCCGGGGGAAGACCCAGTACTTC.

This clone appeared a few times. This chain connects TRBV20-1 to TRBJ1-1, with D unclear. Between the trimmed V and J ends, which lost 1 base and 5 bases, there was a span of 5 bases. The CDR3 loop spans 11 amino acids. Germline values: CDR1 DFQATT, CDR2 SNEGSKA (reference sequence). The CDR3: CSARVLTEAFF. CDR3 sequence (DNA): TGCAGTGCTAGAGTCTTGACTGAAGCTTTCTTT.

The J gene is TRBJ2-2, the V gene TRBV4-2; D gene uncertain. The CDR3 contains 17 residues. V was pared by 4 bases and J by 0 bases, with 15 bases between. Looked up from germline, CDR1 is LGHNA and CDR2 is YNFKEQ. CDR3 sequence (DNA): TGTGCCAGCAGCCCTCGCCCGGTTCTCGCGAACACCGGGGAGCTGTTTTTT. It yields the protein CASSPRPVLANTGELFF.

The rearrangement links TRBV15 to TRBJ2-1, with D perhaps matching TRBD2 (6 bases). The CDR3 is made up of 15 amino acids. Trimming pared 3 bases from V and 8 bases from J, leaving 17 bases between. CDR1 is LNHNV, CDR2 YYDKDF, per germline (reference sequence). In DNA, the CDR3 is TGTGCCACCAGCAGGGGAACAACTAGCATCCATGAGCAGTTCTTC. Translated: CATSRGTTSIHEQFF.